The rows below give T cell receptor beta chains drawn from one sample of a study of identifying expanded T cells in peripheral blood. TCRdb's copy holds only in-frame clones and misses some; the assay was immunoSEQ multiplex PCR. The sample lists roughly 81,000 clones, 84% occurring once. The sample consisted of blood. The receptors here all came from a person aged 18 to 69 in good health. Each CDR3 is given with its conserved first and last residue. The D gene is left open where the match is weak. A clone size is listed for some rows: how often the clone was seen (once, few, many), or a class if it is expanded.

>NA|NA|TRBV21-1|TRBJ2-2
TGTGCCAGCAGCAAGCGCAGGGGTACCGGGGAGCTGTTTTTT
CASSKRRGTGELFF
>NA|NA|TRBV7-9|TRBJ2-1
TGTGCCAGCAGCTTCCCAATAAGCTCCTACAATGAGCAGTTCTTC
CASSFPISSYNEQFF
>TRBD1|NA|TRBV19|TRBJ2-7
TGTGCGGGAAGGGAGGCAGGGGGCGTGTGCGAGCAGTACTTC
CAGREAGGVCEQYF
>NA|NA|TRBV19|TRBJ1-3
TGTGCCAGTAACGAGGGAATCTCTGGAAACACCATATATTTT
CASNEGISGNTIYF
>NA|NA|TRBV25-1|TRBJ2-5
TGTGCCAGCAGTGAGATGATGACCCAGTACTTC
CASSEMMTQYF
>TRBD1|NA|TRBV11-3|TRBJ2-3
TGTGCCAGCAGCTACCGGACAGGTAGCACAGATACGCAGTATTTT
CASSYRTGSTDTQYF
>TRBD1|NA|TRBV4-3|TRBJ2-1
TGCGCCAGCAGCCAGGGACAGGTAACCTACAATGAGCAGTTCTTC
CASSQGQVTYNEQFF
>NA|NA|TRBV6-5|TRBJ2-7
TGTGCCAGCAAGACGGGGCCTTCCTACGAGCAGTACTTC
CASKTGPSYEQYF
>TRBD2|NA|TRBV7-7|TRBJ2-5
TGTGCTAGCAGCTTAGGGCTAGCGGGAGGGCGAGAGACCCAGTACTTC
CASSLGLAGGRETQYF
>NA|few|TRBV5-1|TRBJ2-5
TGCGCCAGCAGCCCCCTGGGGGATTACCAAGAGACCCAGTACTTC
CASSPLGDYQETQYF
>TRBD1|few|TRBV15|TRBJ2-7
TGTGCCACCAGCAGGGAGGGGACAGGGGTGGAGGAGCAGTACTTC
CATSREGTGVEEQYF
>NA|once|TRBV6-1|TRBJ1-4
TGTGCCAGCAGTGAGTCGGTGTGGGCAACTAATGAAAAACTGTTTTTT
CASSESVWATNEKLFF
>NA|few|TRBV7-2|TRBJ1-3
TGTGCCAGCAGCCTTGAGTCAGGTCCCTCTGGAAACACCATATATTTT
CASSLESGPSGNTIYF
>NA|NA|TRBV19|TRBJ2-1
TGTGCCAGTAGTATCGGGGAGGTCTACAATGAGCAGTTCTTC
CASSIGEVYNEQFF
>NA|NA|TRBV9|TRBJ1-2
TGTGCCAGCAGCGTAGTGGAGGGCAGGGGCTATGGCTACACCTTC
CASSVVEGRGYGYTF
>TRBD2|NA|TRBV6-5|TRBJ2-3
TGTGCCAGCAGTTACGGACTAGCGGCAGATACGCAGTATTTT
CASSYGLAADTQYF
>TRBD1|NA|TRBV9|TRBJ2-1
TGTGCCAGCAGCGCCCGGGACAGGGGGCAAACGAGCTCCTACAATGAGCAGTTCTTC
CASSARDRGQTSSYNEQFF
>NA|NA|TRBV7-2|TRBJ2-7
TGTGCCAGCAGCTGGAGTGGGGCACAGACCTACGAGCAGTACTTC
CASSWSGAQTYEQYF
>NA|NA|TRBV28|TRBJ1-1
TGTGCCAGCACCCAGGGGCCCACGAACACTGAAGCTTTCTTT
CASTQGPTNTEAFF
>TRBD1|NA|TRBV5-4|TRBJ2-7
TGTGCCAGCAGCTCAGTAGGGGGCGCTTCCTACGAGCAGTACTTC
CASSSVGGASYEQYF
>NA|NA|TRBV5-1|TRBJ2-1
TGCGCCAGCAGGTTACTGAGCTCCTACAATGAGCAGTTCTTC
CASRLLSSYNEQFF
>TRBD2|NA|TRBV16|TRBJ2-3
TGTGCCAGCAGCCTACTAGCGGGAGTGGAAGATACGCAGTATTTT
CASSLLAGVEDTQYF
>NA|NA|TRBV5-1|TRBJ2-5
TGCGCCAGCAGCTTCAACGGGGCTTCAGAGACCCAGTACTTC
CASSFNGASETQYF
>NA|NA|TRBV21-1|TRBJ1-4
TGTGCCAGCAGCAAAATCGGAGCGGCACAGCGGTCAGAAAAACTGTTTTTT
CASSKIGAAQRSEKLFF
>NA|NA|TRBV9|TRBJ1-1
TGTGCCAGCAGCTCCCTGGGAAACACTGAAGCTTTCTTT
CASSSLGNTEAFF
>NA|NA|TRBV7-9|TRBJ2-1
TGTGCCAGCAGCTTACTAGGGAACAATGAGCAGTTCTTC
CASSLLGNNEQFF
>NA|NA|TRBV6-1|TRBJ2-7
TGTGCCAGCGGAATCAGGGGAGAGTGGGACGAGCAGTACTTC
CASGIRGEWDEQYF
>NA|NA|TRBV13|TRBJ1-2
TGTGCCAGCAGCCTGGCTTCTAACTATGGCTACACCTTC
CASSLASNYGYTF
>TRBD1|NA|TRBV30|TRBJ2-7
TGTGCCTGGAGGCGCCGGGACAGGGCTTCAAACGAGCAGTACTTC
CAWRRRDRASNEQYF
>NA|NA|TRBV15|TRBJ1-1
TGTGCCACCAGTAATGGGCTGGGAACTGAAGCTTTCTTT
CATSNGLGTEAFF
>NA|NA|TRBV9|TRBJ2-5
TGTGCCAGCAGCGTAGCAACCGGGGGCTCGGGGACCCAGTACTTC
CASSVATGGSGTQYF
>NA|NA|TRBV6-1|TRBJ2-1
TGTGCCAGCAGTCAGTCCTATGAGCAGTTCTTC
CASSQSYEQFF
>TRBD2|NA|TRBV5-6|TRBJ2-3
TGTGCCAGCAGCCTCACTAGCGGGCAATACACAGATACGCAGTATTTT
CASSLTSGQYTDTQYF
>TRBD1|NA|TRBV29-1|TRBJ2-5
TGCAGCGTGGGGACAGGGGGCCAAGAGACCCAGTACTTC
CSVGTGGQETQYF
>TRBD2|NA|TRBV27|TRBJ2-1
TGTGCCAGCAGTTCGCTCCCTAGCGGGGTCTACAATGAGCAGTTCTTC
CASSSLPSGVYNEQFF
>TRBD1|NA|TRBV27|TRBJ2-1
TGTGCCAGCAGACAGGGGGTCCACAATGAGCAGTTCTTC
CASRQGVHNEQFF
>NA|NA|TRBV9|TRBJ1-1
TGTGCCAGCAGCGTAGGCCAGGGAAGGACTGAAGCTTTCTTT
CASSVGQGRTEAFF
>NA|NA|TRBV5-1|TRBJ2-7
TGCGCCAGCAGCTTGCCTGATATAGCCTACGAGCAGTACTTC
CASSLPDIAYEQYF
>NA|few|TRBV4-2|TRBJ2-2
TGTGCCAGCAGCCAAGATCCTCTGGGCACCGCGAACACCGGGGAGCTGTTTTTT
CASSQDPLGTANTGELFF
>NA|NA|TRBV25-1|TRBJ2-7
TGTGCCAGCAGTGCCGCCGCCCAGGTTTCCTACGAGCAGTACTTC
CASSAAAQVSYEQYF
>NA|NA|TRBV6-5|TRBJ1-1
TGTGCCAGCAGTTACTCACAGATGAACACTGAAGCTTTCTTT
CASSYSQMNTEAFF
>TRBD1|NA|TRBV28|TRBJ1-2
TGTGCCAGCAGTTACCAGGGGGCGGGGAATGGCTACACCTTC
CASSYQGAGNGYTF
>NA|once|TRBV27|TRBJ2-1
TGTGCCAGCAGCCCCCAGGGTTACAATGAGCAGTTCTTC
CASSPQGYNEQFF
>NA|once|TRBV7-2|TRBJ2-7
TGTGCCAGCAGCTTGTGGACGGGATGGACCCCCTCCTACGAGCAGTACTTC
CASSLWTGWTPSYEQYF
>NA|NA|TRBV25-1|TRBJ2-2
TGTGCCAGCAGTGAATCTTCGGGGCAGGGGAACACCGGGGAGCTGTTTTTT
CASSESSGQGNTGELFF
>TRBD1|NA|TRBV18|TRBJ2-1
TGTGCCAGCTCACCCCCTCGGGGACAGGGAAATGATGAGCAGTTCTTC
CASSPPRGQGNDEQFF
>NA|NA|TRBV19|TRBJ1-3
TGTGCCAGTACGAGAATCGACCGCTCCTCTGGAAACACCATATATTTT
CASTRIDRSSGNTIYF
>NA|NA|TRBV2|TRBJ2-3
TGTGCCAGCAGTCTGAAGGCCAGCGATACGCAGTATTTT
CASSLKASDTQYF
>TRBD1|NA|TRBV25-1|TRBJ1-1
TGTGCCAGCAGTGAATCGGACAGGTATGCTGAAGCTTTCTTT
CASSESDRYAEAFF
>TRBD2|once|TRBV28|TRBJ2-7
TGTGCCAGCAGTTTAGGCCTAGCGGGAGTTTCTCCCTACGAGCAGTACTTC
CASSLGLAGVSPYEQYF
>NA|NA|TRBV7-3|TRBJ2-3
TGTGCCAGCAGCCCGGAGGACTATTGGGATACGCAGTATTTT
CASSPEDYWDTQYF
>NA|few|TRBV9|TRBJ2-1
TGTGCCAGCAGCGTAGGACAAGGGTCACTTAATGAGCAGTTCTTC
CASSVGQGSLNEQFF
>TRBD1|once|TRBV25-1|TRBJ2-2
TGTGCCAGCAGCGGGACAGGGTGGGTCGGGGAGCTGTTTTTT
CASSGTGWVGELFF
>NA|few|TRBV2|TRBJ1-5
TGTGCCAGCAGTGCCCTATCAGAAGGCAATCAGCCCCAGCATTTT
CASSALSEGNQPQHF
>NA|NA|TRBV6-1|TRBJ1-1
TGTGCCAGCAGTGTAGGGGACTTACCGAACACTGAAGCTTTCTTT
CASSVGDLPNTEAFF
>TRBD1|NA|TRBV9|TRBJ2-3
TGTGCCAGCAGCGCCTTAACAGGGGGCGCAGATACGCAGTATTTT
CASSALTGGADTQYF
>NA|NA|TRBV19|TRBJ2-3
TGTGCCAGTAGTACGGGCCAAAGGGGCACAGATACGCAGTATTTT
CASSTGQRGTDTQYF
>NA|few|TRBV6-4|TRBJ2-2
TGTGCCAGCAGGAGGGACTCCACCGGGGAGCTGTTTTTT
CASRRDSTGELFF
>NA|few|TRBV12-5|TRBJ2-5
TGTGCTAGTGCCCCACGGGAATTAGAGACCCAGTACTTC
CASAPRELETQYF
>TRBD2|NA|TRBV7-2|TRBJ2-7
TGTGCCAGCAGCTTAGGAACTAGCGGAGCTCCCTACGAGCAGTACTTC
CASSLGTSGAPYEQYF